These T cell receptor beta chains were read from a single sample in a study of T cells in Graves' hyperthyroidism and ophthalmopathy. TCRdb called the multiplex PCR reads again in MiXCR, with one record for every CDR3 protein. The sample shows about 200,000 distinct CDR3 sequences, approximately 20% of them seen only once. The sequencing input was blood. Receptors originate from a man between 35 and 55 years old with Graves' hyperthyroidism. The CDR3 runs from the conserved cysteine through the conserved F or W. A D gene is named only where the DNA matches it firmly. Where a row states a size, it is once, few, many or the class of an expanded clone; other rows omit it.

V gene	D gene	J gene	clone size	CDR3 protein	CDR3 DNA
TRBV4-3	-	TRBJ1-2	-	CASSQAGSGYGYTF	TGCGCCAGCAGCCAGGCCGGTAGCGGCTATGGCTACACCTTC
TRBV20-1	-	TRBJ1-2	many	CSARARQGYYGYTF	TGCAGTGCTAGAGCCCGGCAGGGCTACTATGGCTACACCTTC
TRBV4-3	-	TRBJ2-3	-	CASSQGTTDTQYF	TGCGCCAGCAGCCAAGGGACCACAGATACGCAGTATTTT
TRBV6-5	-	TRBJ1-5	-	CASSYPGVIQPQHF	TGTGCCAGCAGTTACCCAGGGGTGATTCAGCCCCAGCATTTT
TRBV19	-	TRBJ1-2	few	CASSAGTNYGYTF	TGTGCCAGTAGTGCCGGGACAAACTATGGCTACACCTTC
TRBV7-8	-	TRBJ2-5	many	CASSPSRTDEETQYF	TGTGCCAGCAGCCCCTCGAGGACGGACGAAGAGACCCAGTACTTC
TRBV11-2	-	TRBJ1-4	-	CAGSAGGEREKLFF	TGTGCCGGCAGCGCGGGGGGAGAGAGAGAAAAACTGTTTTTT
TRBV14	-	TRBJ2-1	many	CASSQRASRFDEQFF	TGTGCCAGCAGCCAAAGGGCTTCAAGATTCGATGAGCAGTTCTTC
TRBV5-4	-	TRBJ2-1	few	CASSFTRFDEQFF	TGTGCCAGCAGCTTTACAAGGTTCGATGAGCAGTTCTTC
TRBV15	-	TRBJ2-3	few	CATSRAQTDTQYF	TGTGCCACCAGCAGAGCCCAAACAGATACGCAGTATTTT
TRBV7-8	-	TRBJ1-6	-	CASSLARYSYNSPLHF	TGTGCCAGCAGCTTAGCACGCTACTCCTATAATTCACCCCTCCACTTT
TRBV20-1	-	TRBJ2-4	-	CSAQGFQGSVFIQYF	TGCAGTGCTCAAGGGTTTCAGGGGTCCGTGTTCATTCAGTACTTC
TRBV19	TRBD1	TRBJ2-7	few	CASSIPGQQALRAYEQYF	TGTGCCAGTAGTATTCCGGGACAGCAAGCTTTAAGGGCCTACGAGCAGTACTTC